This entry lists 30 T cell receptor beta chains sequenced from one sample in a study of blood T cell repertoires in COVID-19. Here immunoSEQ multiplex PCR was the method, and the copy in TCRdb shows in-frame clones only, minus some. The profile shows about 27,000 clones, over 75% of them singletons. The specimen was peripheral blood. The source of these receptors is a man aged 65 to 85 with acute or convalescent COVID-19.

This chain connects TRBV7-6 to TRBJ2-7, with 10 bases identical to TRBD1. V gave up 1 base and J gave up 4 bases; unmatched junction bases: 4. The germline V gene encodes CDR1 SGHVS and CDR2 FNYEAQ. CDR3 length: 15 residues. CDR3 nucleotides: TGTGCCAGCAGCTTAGGAGGACAGGGGGTGTACGAGCAGTACTTC. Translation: CASSLGGQGVYEQYF.

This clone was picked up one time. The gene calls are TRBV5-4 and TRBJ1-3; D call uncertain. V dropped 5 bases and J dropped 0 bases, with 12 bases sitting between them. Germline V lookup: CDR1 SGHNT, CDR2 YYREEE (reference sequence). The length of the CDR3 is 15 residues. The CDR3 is CASRLDGSSGNTIYF. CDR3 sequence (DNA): TGTGCCAGCAGACTAGACGGATCCTCTGGAAACACCATATATTTT.

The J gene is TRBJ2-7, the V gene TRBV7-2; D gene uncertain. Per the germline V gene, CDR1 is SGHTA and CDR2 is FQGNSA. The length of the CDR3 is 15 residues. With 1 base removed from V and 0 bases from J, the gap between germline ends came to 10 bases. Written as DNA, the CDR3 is TGTGCCAGCAGCTTAGTTAGCACAAGCTCCTACGAGCAGTACTTC. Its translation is CASSLVSTSSYEQYF.

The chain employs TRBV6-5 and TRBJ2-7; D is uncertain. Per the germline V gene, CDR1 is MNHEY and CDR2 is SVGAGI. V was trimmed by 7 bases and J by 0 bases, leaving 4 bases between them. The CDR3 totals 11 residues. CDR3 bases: TGTGCCAGCATAAACTCCTACGAGCAGTACTTC. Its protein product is CASINSYEQYF.

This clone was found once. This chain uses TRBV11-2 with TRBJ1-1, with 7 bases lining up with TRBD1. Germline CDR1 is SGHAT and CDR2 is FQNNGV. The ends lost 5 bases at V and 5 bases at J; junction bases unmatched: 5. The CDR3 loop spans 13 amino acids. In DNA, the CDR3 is TGTGCCAGCAGCCCGACAGGGTCGACTGAAGCTTTCTTT. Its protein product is CASSPTGSTEAFF.

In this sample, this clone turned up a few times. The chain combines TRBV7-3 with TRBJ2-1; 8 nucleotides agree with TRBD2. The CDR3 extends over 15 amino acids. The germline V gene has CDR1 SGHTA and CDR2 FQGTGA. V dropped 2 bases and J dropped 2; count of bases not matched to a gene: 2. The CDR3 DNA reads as TGTGCCAGCAGCTTACTAGCGGGCACCTACAATGAGCAGTTCTTC. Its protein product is CASSLLAGTYNEQFF.

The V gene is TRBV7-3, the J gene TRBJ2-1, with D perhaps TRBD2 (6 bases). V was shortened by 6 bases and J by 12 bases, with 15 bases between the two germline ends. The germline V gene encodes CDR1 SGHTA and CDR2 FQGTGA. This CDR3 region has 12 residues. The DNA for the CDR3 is TGTGCCAGCAGATCGGGGGACTCGCGGCAGTTCTTC. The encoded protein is CASRSGDSRQFF.

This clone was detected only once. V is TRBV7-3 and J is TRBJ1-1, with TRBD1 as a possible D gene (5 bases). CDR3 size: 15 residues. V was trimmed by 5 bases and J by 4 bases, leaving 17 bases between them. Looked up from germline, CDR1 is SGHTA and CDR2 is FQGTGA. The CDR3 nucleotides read TGTGCCAGCAGCCCTCCGGGACGGAGGGCCACTGAAGCTTTCTTT. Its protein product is CASSPPGRRATEAFF.

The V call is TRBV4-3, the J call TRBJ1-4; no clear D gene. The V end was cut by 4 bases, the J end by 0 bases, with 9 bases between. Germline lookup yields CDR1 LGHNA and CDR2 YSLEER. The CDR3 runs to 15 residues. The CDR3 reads CASSPTEATNEKLFF. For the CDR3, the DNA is TGCGCCAGCAGCCCCACAGAAGCAACTAATGAAAAACTGTTTTTT.

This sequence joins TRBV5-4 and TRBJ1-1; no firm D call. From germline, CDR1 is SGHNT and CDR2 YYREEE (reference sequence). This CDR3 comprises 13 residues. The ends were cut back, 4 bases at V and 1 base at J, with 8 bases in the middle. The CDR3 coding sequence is TGTGCCAGCAGCAAGGACTCGAACACTGAAGCTTTCTTT. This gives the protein CASSKDSNTEAFF.

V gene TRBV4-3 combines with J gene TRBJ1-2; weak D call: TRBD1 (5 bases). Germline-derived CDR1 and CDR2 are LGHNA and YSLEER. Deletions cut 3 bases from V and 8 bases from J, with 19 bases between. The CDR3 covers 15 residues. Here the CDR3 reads CASSQVATAAGGYTF. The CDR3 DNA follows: TGCGCCAGCAGCCAGGTGGCGACAGCTGCAGGGGGCTACACCTTC.

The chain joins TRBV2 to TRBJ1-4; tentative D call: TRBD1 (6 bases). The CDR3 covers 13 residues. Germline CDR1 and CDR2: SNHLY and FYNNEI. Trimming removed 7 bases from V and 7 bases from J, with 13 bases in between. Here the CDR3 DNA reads TGTGCCAGCAAAGGGGGGGGAGGTGAAAAACTGTTTTTT. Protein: CASKGGGGEKLFF.

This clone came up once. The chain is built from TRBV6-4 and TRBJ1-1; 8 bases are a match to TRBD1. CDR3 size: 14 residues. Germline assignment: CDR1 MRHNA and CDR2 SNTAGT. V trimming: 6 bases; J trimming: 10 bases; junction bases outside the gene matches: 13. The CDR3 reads CASSPTGAARGAFF. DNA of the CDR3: TGTGCCAGCAGCCCGACAGGGGCAGCGAGGGGAGCTTTCTTT.

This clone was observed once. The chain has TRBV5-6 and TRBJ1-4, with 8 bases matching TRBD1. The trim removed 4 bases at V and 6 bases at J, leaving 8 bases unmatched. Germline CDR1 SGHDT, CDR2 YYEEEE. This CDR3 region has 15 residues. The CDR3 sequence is CASSASDRADEKLFF. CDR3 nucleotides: TGTGCCAGCAGCGCTTCGGACAGGGCGGATGAAAAACTGTTTTTT. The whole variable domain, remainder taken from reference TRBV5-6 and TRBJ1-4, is DAGVTQSPTHLIKTRGQQVTLRCSPKSGHDTVSWYQQALGQGPQFIFQYYEEEERQRGNFPDRFSGHQFPNYSSELNVNALLLGDSALYLCASSASDRADEKLFFGSGTQLSVL.

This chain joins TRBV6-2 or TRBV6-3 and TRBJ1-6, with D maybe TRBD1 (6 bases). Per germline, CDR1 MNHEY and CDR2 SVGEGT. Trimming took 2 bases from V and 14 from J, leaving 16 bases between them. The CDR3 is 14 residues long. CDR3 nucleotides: TGTGCCAGCAGTTACACCGCACAGGGTATATCCCTCCACTTT. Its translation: CASSYTAQGISLHF.

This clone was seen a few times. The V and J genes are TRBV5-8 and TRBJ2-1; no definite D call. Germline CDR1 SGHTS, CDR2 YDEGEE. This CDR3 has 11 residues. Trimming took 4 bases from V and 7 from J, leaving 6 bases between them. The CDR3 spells CASSNSNEQFF. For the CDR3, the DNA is TGTGCCAGCAGCAACAGTAATGAGCAGTTCTTC.

The CDR3 here is CASSSTGGSGQPQHF. In DNA, the CDR3 is TGTGCCAGCAGTTCCACAGGGGGCAGTGGACAGCCCCAGCATTTT. V usage is TRBV28 and J usage is TRBJ1-5; TRBD1 matches at 9 bases. The CDR3 extends over 15 amino acids. CDR1 is MDHEN, CDR2 SYDVKM, per germline. The junction had 8 bases not matched to a gene; V was cut back by 4 bases and J by 7 bases.

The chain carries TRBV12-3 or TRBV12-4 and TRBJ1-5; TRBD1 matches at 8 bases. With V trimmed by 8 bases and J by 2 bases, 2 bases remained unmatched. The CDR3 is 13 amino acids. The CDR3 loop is CASGQGRNQPQHF. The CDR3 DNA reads TGTGCCAGCGGACAGGGTCGCAATCAGCCCCAGCATTTT.

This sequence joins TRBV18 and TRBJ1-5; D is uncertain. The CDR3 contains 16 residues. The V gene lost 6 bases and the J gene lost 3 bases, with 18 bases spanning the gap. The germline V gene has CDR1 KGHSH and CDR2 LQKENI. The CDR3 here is CASSLRPAQPNQPQHF. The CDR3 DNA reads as TGTGCCAGCTCGCTGAGACCAGCGCAACCCAATCAGCCCCAGCATTTT.

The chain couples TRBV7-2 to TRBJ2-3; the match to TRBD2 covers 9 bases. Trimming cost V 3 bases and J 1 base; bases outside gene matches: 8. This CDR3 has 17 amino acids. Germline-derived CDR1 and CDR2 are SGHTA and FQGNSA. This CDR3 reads CASSFQSSGDGTDTQYF. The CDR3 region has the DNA TGTGCCAGCAGCTTCCAATCTAGCGGGGACGGCACAGATACGCAGTATTTT.

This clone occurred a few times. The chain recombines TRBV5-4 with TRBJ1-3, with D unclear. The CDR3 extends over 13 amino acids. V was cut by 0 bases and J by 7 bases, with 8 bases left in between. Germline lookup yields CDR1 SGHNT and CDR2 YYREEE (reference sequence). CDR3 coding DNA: TGTGCCAGCAGCTTGGTGTCCGGGAACACCATATATTTT. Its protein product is CASSLVSGNTIYF.

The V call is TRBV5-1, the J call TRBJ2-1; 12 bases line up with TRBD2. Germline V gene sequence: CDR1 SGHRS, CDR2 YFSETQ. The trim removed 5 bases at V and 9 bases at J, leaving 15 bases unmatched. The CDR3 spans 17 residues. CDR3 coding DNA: TGCGCCAGCAGTCGAACTCTAGCGGGAGGGCCCGGGGGTGAGCAGTTCTTC. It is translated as CASSRTLAGGPGGEQFF. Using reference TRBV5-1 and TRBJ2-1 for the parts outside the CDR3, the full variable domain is KAGVTQTPRYLIKTRGQQVTLSCSPISGHRSVSWYQQTPGQGLQFLFEYFSETQRNKGNFPGRFSGRQFSNSRSEMNVSTLELGDSALYLCASSRTLAGGPGGEQFFGPGTRLTVL.

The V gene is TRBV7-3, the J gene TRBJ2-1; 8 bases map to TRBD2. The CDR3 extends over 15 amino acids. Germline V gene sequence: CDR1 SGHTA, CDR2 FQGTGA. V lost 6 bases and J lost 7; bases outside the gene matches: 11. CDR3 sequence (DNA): TGTGCCAGCAGTTTTAGCGGGACCGGTAATAATGAGCAGTTCTTC. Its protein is CASSFSGTGNNEQFF.

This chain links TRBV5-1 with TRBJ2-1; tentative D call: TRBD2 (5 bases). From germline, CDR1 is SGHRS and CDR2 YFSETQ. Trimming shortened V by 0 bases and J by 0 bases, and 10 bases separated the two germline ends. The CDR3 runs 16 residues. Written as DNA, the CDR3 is TGCGCCAGCAGCTTGGACTGGGGAGCCTCCTACAATGAGCAGTTCTTC. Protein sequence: CASSLDWGASYNEQFF.

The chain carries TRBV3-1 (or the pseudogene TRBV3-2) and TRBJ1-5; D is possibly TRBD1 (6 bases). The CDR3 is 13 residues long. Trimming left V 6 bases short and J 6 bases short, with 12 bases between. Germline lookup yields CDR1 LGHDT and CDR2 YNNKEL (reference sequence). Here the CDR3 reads CASSPDSFQPQHF. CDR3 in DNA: TGTGCCAGCAGTCCGGACAGTTTTCAGCCCCAGCATTTT.

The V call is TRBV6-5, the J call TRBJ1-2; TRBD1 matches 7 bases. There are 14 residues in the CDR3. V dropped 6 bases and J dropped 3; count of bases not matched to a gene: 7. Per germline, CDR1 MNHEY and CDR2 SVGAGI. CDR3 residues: CASRGQTADYGYTF. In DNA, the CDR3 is TGTGCCAGCAGGGGACAGACGGCTGACTATGGCTACACCTTC.

The CDR3 spells CASSQANVADLLLQETQYF. CDR3 DNA: TGCGCCAGCAGCCAAGCGAATGTAGCGGATCTCCTTCTACAAGAGACCCAGTACTTC. The chain employs TRBV4-1 and TRBJ2-5, with D maybe TRBD2 (6 bases). Trimming took 1 base from V and 2 from J, leaving 23 bases between them. This CDR3 is 19 amino acids long. CDR1 is MGHRA and CDR2 is YSYEKL in the germline V gene.

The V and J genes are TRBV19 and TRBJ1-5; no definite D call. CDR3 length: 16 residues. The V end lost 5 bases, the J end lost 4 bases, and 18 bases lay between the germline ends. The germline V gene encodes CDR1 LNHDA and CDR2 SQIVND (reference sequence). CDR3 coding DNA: TGTGCCAGTAGTGGCGGGAGCTCCCCCGGAAATCAGCCCCAGCATTTT. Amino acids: CASSGGSSPGNQPQHF.

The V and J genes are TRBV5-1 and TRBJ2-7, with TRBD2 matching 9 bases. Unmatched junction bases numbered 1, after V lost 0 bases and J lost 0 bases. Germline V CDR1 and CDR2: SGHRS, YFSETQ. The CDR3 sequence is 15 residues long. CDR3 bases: TGCGCCAGCAGCTTGGTACTAGCGGGCTCCTACGAGCAGTACTTC. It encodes CASSLVLAGSYEQYF. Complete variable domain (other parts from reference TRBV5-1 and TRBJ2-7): KAGVTQTPRYLIKTRGQQVTLSCSPISGHRSVSWYQQTPGQGLQFLFEYFSETQRNKGNFPGRFSGRQFSNSRSEMNVSTLELGDSALYLCASSLVLAGSYEQYFGPGTRLTVT.

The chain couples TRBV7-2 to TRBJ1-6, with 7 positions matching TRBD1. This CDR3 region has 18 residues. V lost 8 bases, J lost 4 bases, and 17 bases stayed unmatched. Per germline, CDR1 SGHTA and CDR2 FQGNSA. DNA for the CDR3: TGTGCCAGCGGATCGCCGACGGGACAGAGTCTTTATAATTCACCCCTCCACTTT. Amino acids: CASGSPTGQSLYNSPLHF.